The 24 T cell receptor beta chains in this list originate from one sample, sequenced in a study of cytomegalovirus exposure and HLA in healthy donors (dated by TCRdb to 2015 to 2018). The library was produced with the immunoSEQ multiplex PCR assay. For the multiplex PCR, a mixture combining 60 forward primers for TCR Vbeta segments and 13 reverse primers for TCR Jbeta segments was used. TCRdb re-hosts the immuneACCESS table, in-frame sequences only. Its copies lack some clones; in the studies checked, an unresolved V gene accounts for under half of them, and the cause for the rest is not known. The table for this sample lists 80,000 or so clones; around 79% of them were counted only once. The ten biggest clones cover 3.5% to 5.5% of the sample. The sequencing sample was made of PBMCs. The receptors derive from a middle-aged man in good health and CMV-seronegative.

V and J are TRBV28 and TRBJ1-1; unclear D gene. V was shortened by 3 bases and J by 0 bases, with 11 bases between the two germline ends. The CDR3 consists of 15 residues. Germline values: CDR1 MDHEN, CDR2 SYDVKM. The CDR3 protein is CASSFTYGMNTEAFF. CDR3 in DNA: TGTGCCAGCAGTTTCACATACGGGATGAACACTGAAGCTTTCTTT.

This chain links TRBV5-5 with TRBJ1-2, with D perhaps matching TRBD1 (6 bases). The germline V gene encodes CDR1 SGHKS and CDR2 YYEKEE (reference sequence). The length of the CDR3 is 15 residues. Trimming left V 2 bases short and J 4 bases short, with 15 bases between. The CDR3 protein is CASSFSAGASYGYTF. CDR3 sequence (DNA): TGTGCCAGCAGCTTTTCGGCAGGGGCCTCCTATGGCTACACCTTC. The whole variable domain, remainder taken from reference TRBV5-5 and TRBJ1-2, is DAGVTQSPTHLIKTRGQQVTLRCSPISGHKSVSWYQQVLGQGPQFIFQYYEKEERGRGNFPDRFSARQFPNYSSELNVNALLLGDSALYLCASSFSAGASYGYTFGSGTRLTVV.

This CDR3 is CASSPWEGGGSYEQYF. The CDR3 DNA reads as TGTGCCAGCTCACCATGGGAGGGCGGAGGCTCCTACGAGCAGTACTTC. V is TRBV18 and J is TRBJ2-7, with 7 nucleotides matching TRBD2. The CDR3 runs 16 residues. The V gene end was trimmed by 2 bases and the J gene end by 0 bases; junction bases not matched to a gene: 7. Germline V gene sequence: CDR1 KGHSH, CDR2 LQKENI.

The chain links TRBV19 to TRBJ2-1; no firm D call. CDR1 and CDR2 (germline): LNHDA, SQIVND (reference sequence). The CDR3 totals 15 residues. Trimming took off 5 bases at V and 0 bases at J, with 11 bases between the two ends. CDR3 nucleotides: TGTGCCAGTAGTCTCCCAAGGAGCTCCTACAATGAGCAGTTCTTC. Its protein is CASSLPRSSYNEQFF.

The CDR3 nucleotides are TGTGCCAGCGGGGAGGGGGGAACCATATATTTT. It encodes CASGEGGTIYF. The V and J genes are TRBV6-5 and TRBJ1-3; the D gene is possibly TRBD1 (6 bases). Between the trimmed V and J ends, which lost 8 bases and 10 bases, there was a span of 12 bases. The CDR3 consists of 11 residues. CDR1 MNHEY and CDR2 SVGAGI come from the germline V gene.

The V gene is TRBV6-1, the J gene TRBJ2-3, with TRBD1 matching 12 bases. Trimming at V came to 6 bases and at J to 8 bases, leaving 9 bases not matched to a gene. Germline-derived CDR1 and CDR2 are MNHNS and SASEGT. CDR3 length equals 15 residues. The CDR3 DNA sequence: TGTGCCAGCAGGATCACGGGACAGGGGGCTGTTACGCAGTATTTT. Translation: CASRITGQGAVTQYF.

This clone showed up just once. The chain combines TRBV19 with TRBJ1-5; TRBD1 matches at 9 bases. The length of the CDR3 is 13 residues. Germline CDR1 reads LNHDA; CDR2 reads SQIVND (reference sequence). Trimming cost V 10 bases and J 6 bases; bases outside gene matches: 7. CDR3 sequence: CATRGQGSQPQHF. Here the CDR3 DNA reads TGTGCCACCCGGGGACAGGGTTCTCAGCCCCAGCATTTT.

In this sample, this clone turned up a few times. The chain has TRBV7-3 and TRBJ2-1; possibly TRBD2 for D (6 bases). The germline V gene encodes CDR1 SGHTA and CDR2 FQGTGA. This CDR3 comprises 15 residues. Trimming took 2 bases from V and 8 from J, leaving 16 bases between them. The CDR3 region is CASSLSVGLSHEQFF. The DNA for the CDR3 is TGTGCCAGCAGCTTATCGGTGGGACTCTCACATGAGCAGTTCTTC.

The V gene is TRBV28, the J gene TRBJ1-1, with a weak D call TRBD1 (5 bases). In germline, CDR1 is MDHEN, CDR2 SYDVKM. The ends were cut back, 5 bases at V and 0 bases at J, with 13 bases in the middle. CDR3 length: 15 residues. The CDR3 loop reads CASSRVDRMNTEAFF. CDR3 nucleotides: TGTGCCAGCAGTAGGGTAGACAGAATGAACACTGAAGCTTTCTTT.

The V and J genes are TRBV2 and TRBJ2-5, with TRBD2 identical over 7 bases. CDR1 and CDR2 (germline): SNHLY, FYNNEI. The CDR3 has 13 amino acids. Trimming cost V 7 bases and J 3 bases; bases outside gene matches: 5. The CDR3 DNA is TGTGCCAGCAAGAGGACTAGTGAAGAGACCCAGTACTTC. It codes for CASKRTSEETQYF.

The V and J genes are TRBV11-3 and TRBJ2-1, with D tentatively TRBD2 (6 bases). V lost 3 bases and J 9 bases, leaving 12 bases between the germline ends. Germline CDR1 reads SGHNT; CDR2 reads YENEEA. The CDR3 spans 13 residues. The CDR3 bases are TGTGCCAGCAGCTTGGCTAGCGTGGGTGAGCAGTTCTTC. Translated: CASSLASVGEQFF.

The chain employs TRBV7-9 and TRBJ2-7, with 10 bases aligning to TRBD2. V shed 4 bases and J 0 bases; nucleotides not matched to a gene: 9. The CDR3 has 17 residues. The germline CDR1 and CDR2 sequences are SEHNR and FQNEAQ (reference sequence). DNA for the CDR3: TGTGCCAGCAGCTCCTCCCGGGGGACTAGCGCCTCCTACGAGCAGTACTTC. As protein: CASSSSRGTSASYEQYF.

This clone was observed a single time. The rearrangement joins TRBV19 to TRBJ2-2, with 7 bases lining up with TRBD1. Germline V lookup: CDR1 LNHDA, CDR2 SQIVND (reference sequence). The junction had 8 bases not matched to a gene; V was cut back by 8 bases and J by 2 bases. CDR3 length equals 15 residues. The chain's CDR3 is CASGRDSTNTGELFF. The CDR3 bases are TGTGCCAGTGGCCGGGACAGCACTAACACCGGGGAGCTGTTTTTT. Filled out from reference TRBV19 and TRBJ2-2, the complete variable domain reads DGGITQSPKYLFRKEGQNVTLSCEQNLNHDAMYWYRQDPGQGLRLIYYSQIVNDFQKGDIAEGYSVSREKKESFPLTVTSAQKNPTAFYLCASGRDSTNTGELFFGEGSRLTVL.

The chain links TRBV5-5 to TRBJ1-4; tentative D call: TRBD1 (5 bases). V was shortened by 4 bases and J by 10 bases, with 14 bases between the two germline ends. The length of the CDR3 is 13 residues. Germline CDR1 and CDR2: SGHKS and YYEKEE (reference sequence). The CDR3 loop is CASSLGTIGKLFF. The CDR3 DNA reads TGTGCCAGCAGCCTAGGGACTATCGGAAAACTGTTTTTT.

V is TRBV2 and J is TRBJ1-2; TRBD1 is a possible D gene (6 bases). Per germline, CDR1 SNHLY and CDR2 FYNNEI. The V and J ends lost 9 bases and 4 bases respectively, with 15 bases between them. This CDR3 region has 13 residues. CDR3 nucleotides: TGTGCCAGACCCCTCGGGGGGGCCTATGGCTACACCTTC. Its translation is CARPLGGAYGYTF.

The J gene is TRBJ2-1, the V gene TRBV29-1; TRBD1 aligns across 7 bases. V shed 7 bases and J 9 bases; nucleotides not matched to a gene: 9. The CDR3 extends over 12 amino acids. Per germline, CDR1 SQVTM and CDR2 ANQGSEA. The CDR3 sequence: CSAEGGILEQFF. The CDR3 nucleotides read TGCAGCGCGGAAGGGGGCATTCTTGAGCAGTTCTTC.

This clone was counted a few times. This chain joins TRBV29-1 and TRBJ2-2; no definite D call. The V gene lost 8 bases and the J gene lost 9 bases, with 22 bases spanning the gap. Germline V gene sequence: CDR1 SQVTM, CDR2 ANQGSEA. This CDR3 contains 14 residues. CDR3 loop: CSHLQETQQRELFF. Here the CDR3 DNA reads TGCAGCCATCTTCAAGAGACTCAGCAGCGGGAGCTGTTTTTT.

This chain connects TRBV9 to TRBJ2-7; 10 bases are shared with TRBD2. CDR3 size: 16 residues. Trimming removed 0 bases from V and 5 bases from J; junction bases left unmatched: 8. CDR1 SGDLS and CDR2 YYNGEE come from the germline V gene. The CDR3 protein is CASSVGSLAGENEQYF. In nucleotides, the CDR3 is TGTGCCAGCAGCGTAGGAAGTCTAGCGGGAGAAAACGAGCAGTACTTC.

This chain links TRBV27 with TRBJ2-1; the match to TRBD1 covers 7 bases. CDR3 length: 18 amino acids. Unmatched junction bases numbered 14, after V lost 4 bases and J lost 2 bases. CDR1 MNHEY and CDR2 SMNVEV come from the germline V gene (reference sequence). In DNA form, the CDR3 reads TGTGCCAGCAGTTCCTATAAGAGTTACAGGGGAACCTACAATGAGCAGTTCTTC. It yields the protein CASSSYKSYRGTYNEQFF.

This clone turned up a few times. The chain carries TRBV30 and TRBJ1-5; D uncertain. The CDR3 loop spans 15 amino acids. Germline CDR1 reads GTSNPN; CDR2 reads SVGIG (reference sequence). V lost 3 bases, J lost 4 bases, and 16 bases lay in between. The chain's CDR3 is CAWSLRGGGNQPQHF. Here the CDR3 DNA reads TGTGCCTGGAGCCTCCGCGGTGGCGGGAATCAGCCCCAGCATTTT.

The chain recombines TRBV27 with TRBJ1-2; TRBD1 is a possible D gene (5 bases). Germline CDR1 reads MNHEY; CDR2 reads SMNVEV (reference sequence). The CDR3 consists of 14 residues. With 6 bases removed from V and 1 base from J, the gap between germline ends came to 12 bases. The CDR3 region has the DNA TGTGCCAGCAGCTCACAGGTTTTTAACTATGGCTACACCTTC. It encodes CASSSQVFNYGYTF.

This chain links TRBV19 with TRBJ1-3, with 10 positions matching TRBD1. Germline V CDR1 and CDR2: LNHDA, SQIVND (reference sequence). The CDR3 has 17 amino acids. The V segment lost 3 bases and the J segment 3 bases; nucleotides outside the gene matches: 8. CDR3 nucleotide sequence: TGTGCCAGTAGTATTCTATCGGGACAGGGGATTGGAAACACCATATATTTT. The encoded protein is CASSILSGQGIGNTIYF. Full variable domain (remainder filled in from reference TRBV19 and TRBJ1-3): DGGITQSPKYLFRKEGQNVTLSCEQNLNHDAMYWYRQDPGQGLRLIYYSQIVNDFQKGDIAEGYSVSREKKESFPLTVTSAQKNPTAFYLCASSILSGQGIGNTIYFGEGSWLTVV.

In regard to this clone: The junction departs from the called germline gene at one end, perhaps through a read error. V gene TRBV7-3 combines with J gene TRBJ2-1; 14 bases agree with TRBD2. Germline V gives CDR1 SGHTA, CDR2 FQGTGA. This CDR3 comprises 13 residues. The CDR3 DNA reads TGTGCCAGCAGCGGCGGGACTAGCGGGAGTTTTGTCTTC. As protein: CASSGGTSGSFVF.

The chain employs TRBV7-8 and TRBJ2-1, with a weak D call TRBD2 (6 bases). The CDR3 covers 15 residues. The germline V gene encodes CDR1 SGHVS and CDR2 FQNEAQ. Between the trimmed V and J ends, which lost 5 bases and 2 bases, there was a span of 13 bases. The CDR3 bases are TGTGCCAGCAGCAGAGACGGGGGAGCCTACAATGAGCAGTTCTTC. This gives the protein CASSRDGGAYNEQFF.